The rows below give T cell receptor beta chains drawn from one sample of a study of T cells after yellow fever vaccination. In TCRdb, the 5' RACE reads were re-called with MiXCR into one record per CDR3 protein. Among about 360,000 distinct CDR3 sequences listed, approximately 5.7% were seen once. The sequencing here drew on PBMCs, taken 5 days after the yellow fever booster vaccination. Receptors originate from a man in his thirties or forties who received the YFV17D yellow fever vaccine. Each CDR3 is given with its conserved first and last residue. D genes are given only for firm matches. The size entry is marked missing in some rows and otherwise reads once, few, many or a size class.

clone_size: many; j_call: TRBJ2-5; d_call: NA; v_call: TRBV25-1; cdr3_length: 15; cdr3_nt: TGTGCCAGCAGTGCCCACAGGGAAGGCAGAGAGACCCAGTACTTC; cdr3_aa: CASSAHREGRETQYF
clone_size: NA; j_call: TRBJ2-1; d_call: NA; v_call: TRBV7-3; cdr3_length: 15; cdr3_nt: TGTGCCAGCAGCTTGGGCCCATCAGACTACAACGAGCAGCTCTTC; cdr3_aa: CASSLGPSDYNEQLF
clone_size: few; j_call: TRBJ2-7; d_call: NA; v_call: TRBV7-2; cdr3_length: 14; cdr3_nt: TGTGCCAGCATCCTTTGGGGCCTTTCAGGCGAGCAGTACTTC; cdr3_aa: CASILWGLSGEQYF
clone_size: few; j_call: TRBJ2-7; d_call: NA; v_call: TRBV29-1; cdr3_length: 12; cdr3_nt: TGCAGCGTTGGAAATCCTCCCTACGAGCAGTACTTC; cdr3_aa: CSVGNPPYEQYF
clone_size: NA; j_call: TRBJ2-2; d_call: NA; v_call: TRBV14; cdr3_length: 15; cdr3_nt: TGTGCCAGCATGCAAGGGCAGGGTGGAACCGGGGAGCTGTTTTTT; cdr3_aa: CASMQGQGGTGELFF
clone_size: many; j_call: TRBJ1-5; d_call: TRBD1; v_call: TRBV6-5; cdr3_length: 13; cdr3_nt: TGTGCCAGCAGTTACGACAGGGAGCAGCCCCAGCATTTT; cdr3_aa: CASSYDREQPQHF
clone_size: few; j_call: TRBJ2-5; d_call: TRBD2; v_call: TRBV10-3; cdr3_length: 23; cdr3_nt: TGTGCCATCAGTGCGGGTTCGGGGCTGGCCGGACTAGCGAAACACAAGTTGGTAGAGACCCAGTACTTC; cdr3_aa: CAISAGSGLAGLAKHKLVETQYF
clone_size: many; j_call: TRBJ2-7; d_call: TRBD1; v_call: TRBV12-3/TRBV12-4; cdr3_length: 16; cdr3_nt: TGTGCCAGCAGTTTTTTTCTCGGGACAGGGGGTTACGAGCAGTACTTC; cdr3_aa: CASSFFLGTGGYEQYF
clone_size: few; j_call: TRBJ1-2; d_call: NA; v_call: TRBV10-3; cdr3_length: 14; cdr3_nt: TGTGCCATCAGTGAGTCGGAGCGTAACTATGGCTACACCTTC; cdr3_aa: CAISESERNYGYTF
clone_size: few; j_call: TRBJ2-1; d_call: NA; v_call: TRBV12-3/TRBV12-4; cdr3_length: 15; cdr3_nt: TGTGCCAGCAGTTGGGGCGGGGCGGTTGGGAATGAGCAGTTCTTC; cdr3_aa: CASSWGGAVGNEQFF
clone_size: NA; j_call: TRBJ2-3; d_call: TRBD2; v_call: TRBV29-1; cdr3_length: 16; cdr3_nt: TGCAGCGTTGAAACGCGACTAGCGGGAGGCACAGATACGCAGTATTTT; cdr3_aa: CSVETRLAGGTDTQYF
clone_size: few; j_call: TRBJ2-7; d_call: NA; v_call: TRBV6-5; cdr3_length: 15; cdr3_nt: TGTGCCAGCAGTTATCAACGCGAGGACATCTACGAGCAGTACTTC; cdr3_aa: CASSYQREDIYEQYF
clone_size: many; j_call: TRBJ2-7; d_call: NA; v_call: TRBV20-1; cdr3_length: 13; cdr3_nt: TGCAGTGCTAGGAGGGAGGTACCTAACGAGCAGTACTTC; cdr3_aa: CSARREVPNEQYF
clone_size: many; j_call: TRBJ2-7; d_call: TRBD1; v_call: TRBV7-2; cdr3_length: 15; cdr3_nt: TGTGCCAGCAGCTTAGCGGTAGGGACAGGGAATGAGCAGTACTTC; cdr3_aa: CASSLAVGTGNEQYF
clone_size: few; j_call: TRBJ1-4; d_call: NA; v_call: TRBV20-1; cdr3_length: 14; cdr3_nt: TGCAGTGCTGCCGATTGGGCAACTAATGAAAAACTGTTTTTT; cdr3_aa: CSAADWATNEKLFF
clone_size: NA; j_call: TRBJ1-3; d_call: NA; v_call: TRBV7-8; cdr3_length: 12; cdr3_nt: TGTGCCAGCAGCGCAGGGGGAAACACCATATATTTT; cdr3_aa: CASSAGGNTIYF
clone_size: few; j_call: TRBJ2-1; d_call: TRBD2; v_call: TRBV20-1; cdr3_length: 13; cdr3_nt: TGCAGTGCTAGGCGCGGGAGTATAGATGAGCAGTTCTTC; cdr3_aa: CSARRGSIDEQFF
clone_size: NA; j_call: TRBJ2-2; d_call: NA; v_call: TRBV30; cdr3_length: 11; cdr3_nt: TGTGCCACAGGGACCACCGGGGAGCTGTTTTTT; cdr3_aa: CATGTTGELFF
clone_size: few; j_call: TRBJ2-6; d_call: NA; v_call: TRBV4-3; cdr3_length: 17; cdr3_nt: TGCGCCAGCAGCGAAGGGTGGGTGCCCTCTGGGGCCAACGTCCTGACTTTC; cdr3_aa: CASSEGWVPSGANVLTF
clone_size: many; j_call: TRBJ2-7; d_call: NA; v_call: TRBV15; cdr3_length: 14; cdr3_nt: TGTGCCACCAGCAGAGATCAAGCCTACTACGAGCAGTACTTC; cdr3_aa: CATSRDQAYYEQYF
clone_size: few; j_call: TRBJ2-1; d_call: TRBD2; v_call: TRBV7-2; cdr3_length: 15; cdr3_nt: TGTGCCAGCAGCTTCGGACTAGGGTCCTACAATGAGCAGTTCTTC; cdr3_aa: CASSFGLGSYNEQFF
clone_size: many; j_call: TRBJ2-3; d_call: NA; v_call: TRBV30; cdr3_length: 15; cdr3_nt: TGTGCCTGGAGTTGGCTAGCGACTAGCACAGATACGCAGTATTTT; cdr3_aa: CAWSWLATSTDTQYF
clone_size: few; j_call: TRBJ2-2; d_call: NA; v_call: TRBV12-3/TRBV12-4; cdr3_length: 15; cdr3_nt: TGTGCCAGCAGTTTGGCTTCTGGGAGCACCGGGGAGCTGTTTTTT; cdr3_aa: CASSLASGSTGELFF
clone_size: many; j_call: TRBJ2-5; d_call: NA; v_call: TRBV20-1; cdr3_length: 15; cdr3_nt: TGCAGTGCTGGGCAAGCGGAATGGTACCAAGAGACCCAGTACTTC; cdr3_aa: CSAGQAEWYQETQYF
clone_size: NA; j_call: TRBJ2-4; d_call: TRBD2; v_call: TRBV7-2; cdr3_length: 13; cdr3_nt: TGTGCCAGCAGCCCAGGGACGGGGGGCATTCAGTACTTC; cdr3_aa: CASSPGTGGIQYF
clone_size: NA; j_call: TRBJ2-7; d_call: NA; v_call: TRBV12-3/TRBV12-4; cdr3_length: 12; cdr3_nt: TGTGCCAGCAGTTTAGTAATTTACGAGCAGTACTTC; cdr3_aa: CASSLVIYEQYF
clone_size: NA; j_call: TRBJ1-1; d_call: NA; v_call: TRBV5-1; cdr3_length: 12; cdr3_nt: TGCGCCAGCAGCAAAAACAGCCTTGAAGCTTTCTTT; cdr3_aa: CASSKNSLEAFF
clone_size: many; j_call: TRBJ2-2; d_call: TRBD2; v_call: TRBV5-1; cdr3_length: 16; cdr3_nt: TGCGCCAGCAGCTTGGAACTAGCGGGGAGCACCGGGGAGCTGTTTTTT; cdr3_aa: CASSLELAGSTGELFF
clone_size: NA; j_call: TRBJ1-5; d_call: TRBD1; v_call: TRBV20-1; cdr3_length: 12; cdr3_nt: TGCAGTGCTAGCGCAGGGGGTCTGCCCCAGCATTTT; cdr3_aa: CSASAGGLPQHF
clone_size: many; j_call: TRBJ2-1; d_call: TRBD2; v_call: TRBV9; cdr3_length: 14; cdr3_nt: TGTGCCAGCAGCGGTAGCGGGAGTATCGGTGAGCAGTTCTTC; cdr3_aa: CASSGSGSIGEQFF
clone_size: NA; j_call: TRBJ2-7; d_call: TRBD1; v_call: TRBV16; cdr3_length: 13; cdr3_nt: TGTGCCAGCAGTCCGGACAGGGGAGTCGAGCAGTACTTC; cdr3_aa: CASSPDRGVEQYF
clone_size: many; j_call: TRBJ1-2; d_call: NA; v_call: TRBV5-1; cdr3_length: 15; cdr3_nt: TGCGCCAGCAGCACCGACTCCGGGACGAAGCTAGGCTACACCTTC; cdr3_aa: CASSTDSGTKLGYTF
clone_size: NA; j_call: TRBJ2-5; d_call: TRBD1; v_call: TRBV12-5; cdr3_length: 14; cdr3_nt: TGTGCTAGTGGTACGGGACAGTTCCAAGAGACCCAGTACTTC; cdr3_aa: CASGTGQFQETQYF
clone_size: NA; j_call: TRBJ2-7; d_call: TRBD2; v_call: TRBV5-1; cdr3_length: 16; cdr3_nt: TGCGCCAGCAGCTTGGTTGGGACTACTTCGTCAGAGGGGCAGTACTTC; cdr3_aa: CASSLVGTTSSEGQYF
clone_size: few; j_call: TRBJ2-4; d_call: NA; v_call: TRBV12-3/TRBV12-4; cdr3_length: 16; cdr3_nt: TGTGCCAGCAGCCTTACTAACCCACTAGCCAAAAACATTCAGTACTTC; cdr3_aa: CASSLTNPLAKNIQYF
clone_size: many; j_call: TRBJ2-5; d_call: NA; v_call: TRBV7-9; cdr3_length: 14; cdr3_nt: TGTGCCAGCAGCCCCGTGGGGGGAGAAGAGACCCAGTACTTC; cdr3_aa: CASSPVGGEETQYF
clone_size: NA; j_call: TRBJ2-1; d_call: TRBD2; v_call: TRBV20-1; cdr3_length: 15; cdr3_nt: TGCAGTGCCCCCTTAAGCGGGAGACGGTACAATGAGCAGTTCTTC; cdr3_aa: CSAPLSGRRYNEQFF
clone_size: NA; j_call: TRBJ2-1; d_call: TRBD2; v_call: TRBV20-1; cdr3_length: 15; cdr3_nt: TGCAGTGCTAGTTCTGTGCGGGAGGTGGTCAATGAGCAGTTCTTC; cdr3_aa: CSASSVREVVNEQFF
clone_size: few; j_call: TRBJ2-2; d_call: TRBD2; v_call: TRBV20-1; cdr3_length: 17; cdr3_nt: TGCAGTGCCACTAGGGGAGCGACTAGCGGGAACACCGGGGAGCTGTTTTTT; cdr3_aa: CSATRGATSGNTGELFF
clone_size: few; j_call: TRBJ2-1; d_call: TRBD1; v_call: TRBV10-3; cdr3_length: 14; cdr3_nt: TGTGCCATCAGGGGACAGGAGTCCTACAATGAGCAGTTCTTC; cdr3_aa: CAIRGQESYNEQFF